These T cell receptor beta chains were read from a single sample in a study of technical replicates of blood from a handful of donors. Clones were read by immunoSEQ multiplex PCR, and TCRdb kept only the in-frame ones, dropping some. This table holds approximately 70,000 clones, approximately 93% found once. The sample comprised PBMCs. The receptors derive from a human donor in good health. Some clones in this sample may be carry-over from other donors' samples. Each CDR3 is given with its conserved first and last residue. A D gene is named only where the DNA matches it firmly. Clone size is given for some rows only: seen once, a few or many times, or a class if the clone is expanded.

V gene	clone size	D gene	J gene	CDR3 protein	CDR3 DNA
TRBV19	NA	TRBD1	TRBJ1-1	CASSILWDRGNTEAFF	TGTGCCAGTAGTATCCTATGGGACAGGGGGAACACTGAAGCTTTCTTT
TRBV6-1	once	TRBD1	TRBJ2-7	CASSELSGQGAYEQYF	TGTGCCAGCAGTGAACTCTCCGGACAGGGGGCCTACGAGCAGTACTTC
TRBV27	NA	NA	TRBJ2-6	CASSPRGWGANVLTF	TGTGCCAGCAGCCCCCGGGGGTGGGGGGCCAACGTCCTGACTTTC
TRBV4-3	NA	TRBD2	TRBJ2-1	CASSQGRERGGDEQFF	TGCGCCAGCAGCCAAGGGCGGGAGAGGGGAGGTGATGAGCAGTTCTTC
TRBV30	NA	NA	TRBJ2-1	CAWSTSGTYNEQFF	TGTGCCTGGAGTACCAGCGGAACTTACAATGAGCAGTTCTTC
TRBV6-5	NA	TRBD2	TRBJ2-1	CASSLGLAQFF	TGTGCCAGCAGCCTCGGACTAGCGCAATTCTTC
TRBV11-3	NA	TRBD1	TRBJ2-1	CASSPGQGRSSYNEQFF	TGTGCCAGCAGCCCAGGACAGGGGCGAAGCTCCTACAATGAGCAGTTCTTC
TRBV19	NA	NA	TRBJ2-1	CASSIGGGRTNEQFF	TGTGCCAGTAGTATTGGGGGAGGCCGCACCAATGAGCAGTTCTTC
TRBV27	NA	NA	TRBJ2-7	CASSLTGAYEQYF	TGTGCCAGCAGTTTAACAGGTGCCTACGAGCAGTACTTC
TRBV7-9	NA	NA	TRBJ2-3	CASTSEADTQYF	TGTGCCAGCACCTCTGAGGCAGATACGCAGTATTTT
TRBV13	NA	NA	TRBJ2-7	CASREFGSSYEQYF	TGTGCCAGCCGGGAGTTCGGCAGCTCCTACGAGCAGTACTTC
TRBV6-5	NA	NA	TRBJ2-7	CASSPDSSLYEQYF	TGTGCCAGCAGTCCCGACAGTTCTCTCTACGAGCAGTACTTC
TRBV7-2	NA	NA	TRBJ1-2	CASSFGGANYGYTF	TGTGCCAGCAGCTTCGGGGGGGCTAACTATGGCTACACCTTC
TRBV19	NA	TRBD2	TRBJ2-7	CASSLAGSYEQYF	TGTGCCAGTAGTTTAGCGGGTTCGTACGAGCAGTACTTC
TRBV21-1	NA	NA	TRBJ2-7	CASSYRDSDYEQYF	TGTGCCAGCAGCTATCGGGACAGCGACTACGAGCAGTACTTC
TRBV9	NA	NA	TRBJ2-7	CASSVAPQGLYEQYF	TGTGCCAGCAGCGTAGCTCCCCAGGGGTTGTACGAGCAGTACTTC
TRBV12-5	once	TRBD1	TRBJ2-7	CASGALQGVPYEQYF	TGTGCTAGTGGTGCCCTCCAGGGGGTTCCCTACGAGCAGTACTTC
TRBV4-1	NA	NA	TRBJ1-1	CASSHVGIQWSLVTEAFF	TGCGCCAGCAGCCACGTCGGGATACAGTGGAGTTTAGTTACTGAAGCTTTCTTT
TRBV6-1	NA	TRBD2	TRBJ2-1	CASTTGTSNNEQFF	TGTGCCAGCACCACCGGGACTAGCAACAATGAGCAGTTCTTC
TRBV30	NA	TRBD2	TRBJ2-7	CAWGSGRGVYEQYF	TGTGCCTGGGGTAGCGGGAGGGGAGTCTACGAGCAGTACTTC
TRBV15	NA	NA	TRBJ2-6	CATSRQGISGANVLTF	TGTGCCACCAGCAGACAGGGGATCTCTGGGGCCAACGTCCTGACTTTC
TRBV13	NA	NA	TRBJ1-2	CASSILDRSYGYTF	TGTGCCAGCAGCATACTAGACCGGAGCTATGGCTACACCTTC
TRBV9	NA	NA	TRBJ1-1	CASSVQTANTEAFF	TGTGCCAGCAGCGTACAAACAGCGAACACTGAAGCTTTCTTT
TRBV5-1	NA	NA	TRBJ2-7	CASSLVASLGYEQYF	TGCGCCAGCAGCTTGGTCGCCAGCCTCGGGTACGAGCAGTACTTC
TRBV11-2	once	NA	TRBJ1-2	CASSLQRDTQFYGYTF	TGTGCCAGCAGCCTCCAACGGGACACCCAATTCTATGGCTACACCTTC
TRBV5-4	NA	NA	TRBJ2-1	CASSWEDEQFF	TGTGCCAGCAGCTGGGAGGATGAGCAGTTCTTC
TRBV6-1	NA	NA	TRBJ1-1	CASDSGAKTGEAFF	TGTGCCAGCGATTCCGGCGCTAAGACGGGTGAAGCTTTCTTT
TRBV29-1	NA	TRBD1	TRBJ1-2	CSVNRGLYGYTF	TGCAGCGTAAACAGGGGACTCTATGGCTACACCTTC
TRBV13	NA	NA	TRBJ2-4	CASSSRRISTTDIQYF	TGTGCCAGCAGCTCCAGGCGTATTTCAACCACGGACATTCAGTACTTC
TRBV7-9	NA	TRBD2	TRBJ2-7	CASSPAGASGHSEQYF	TGTGCCAGCAGCCCCGCCGGCGCTAGCGGGCACAGCGAGCAGTACTTC
TRBV4-2	NA	TRBD1	TRBJ1-2	CASSQRQGKNDGYTF	TGTGCCAGCAGCCAGAGACAGGGAAAGAACGACGGCTACACCTTC
TRBV7-3	NA	TRBD2	TRBJ2-3	CASSPGLAGGFDTQYF	TGTGCCAGCAGCCCGGGACTAGCGGGGGGATTCGATACGCAGTATTTT
TRBV19	NA	TRBD1	TRBJ2-5	CASSPLGQGEVQYF	TGTGCCAGTAGTCCCCTAGGACAGGGGGAGGTCCAGTACTTC
TRBV5-6	NA	TRBD1	TRBJ1-6	CASSNDRGSNSPLHF	TGTGCCAGCAGCAACGACAGGGGGAGTAATTCACCCCTCCACTTT
TRBV19	NA	TRBD2	TRBJ2-2	CASSNGLAGLTGELFF	TGTGCCAGTAGTAACGGACTAGCGGGACTCACCGGGGAGCTGTTTTTT
TRBV7-9	NA	NA	TRBJ2-5	CASSLNQGPETQYF	TGTGCCAGCAGCTTAAACCAGGGGCCAGAGACCCAGTACTTC
TRBV18	NA	NA	TRBJ2-5	CASSPGRGSQETQYF	TGTGCCAGCTCACCAGGACGGGGGAGCCAAGAGACCCAGTACTTC
TRBV7-6	NA	TRBD2	TRBJ2-1	CASSGGFGTRRDEQFF	TGTGCCAGCTCCGGGGGGTTCGGGACTAGAAGAGATGAGCAGTTCTTC
TRBV19	NA	NA	TRBJ2-3	CASSGGGPRSHSTDTQYF	TGTGCCAGTAGTGGCGGGGGCCCCCGATCCCATAGCACAGATACGCAGTATTTT
TRBV7-9	NA	TRBD2	TRBJ2-1	CASSDTWRAGVEDEQFF	TGTGCCAGCAGCGACACGTGGCGTGCGGGAGTGGAAGATGAGCAGTTCTTC